This TCR beta chain was found in a study of human T cells and chemical hapten exposure. In the study overall: Across the whole study, which lasted around 26 weeks, patients were given diphenylcyclopropenone on the scalp once a week. Recorded diagnoses among the mostly female patients were alopecia areata, totalis or universalis.

The CDR3 totals 13 residues. V lost 0 bases and J 5 bases, leaving 11 bases between the germline ends. The germline V gene encodes CDR1 SQVTM and CDR2 ANQGSEA. Individual cDNA molecules had unique molecular identifiers attached to them by the library. TCRdb fed the RACE reads into MiXCR, producing one record per CDR3 protein. The table lists 35,000 to 50,000 distinct CDR3 sequences, approximately 9.7% of them singletons. Broader study findings: Versus controls, significantly more large CDR3 similarity clusters arose from expanded TCRs.

This clonotype occurred a few times. Its antigen is unknown. Documented time point: patch test 2, 6 weeks after DPC sensitization. Treatment given: therapeutic diphenylcyclopropenone sensitization with weekly scalp DPC. Total RNA was isolated from unfractionated whole blood. The chain carries TRBV29-1 and TRBJ2-7, with D hard to call. The specimen comprised whole blood, sampled in connection with sensitization to the hapten diphenylcyclopropenone (DPC). This sequence was found in a woman aged 25 to 39 with alopecia areata. Some clones in this sample may be carry-over from other donors' samples. DNA of the CDR3: TGCAGCGTTGAAGATCCCCGGGCCAACGAGCAGTACTTC. Residues: CSVEDPRANEQYF.